These 24 T cell receptor beta chains originate from one sample sequenced in a study of T cells in Graves' hyperthyroidism and ophthalmopathy. The source material, RNA transcripts, was used to amplify TCR beta CDR3 regions. The HTBI primer set drove a first-round RT-PCR of the TCR CDR3. TCRdb re-analysed the multiplex PCR reads in MiXCR, keeping a single row per CDR3 protein. In the table there are hundreds of thousands of distinct CDR3 sequences, around 14% of which are singletons. Sequenced sample: blood. The receptors come from a woman in her twenties or thirties with Graves' hyperthyroidism.

The genes are TRBV7-9 and TRBJ2-7; D perhaps matches TRBD2 (6 bases). Germline loops: CDR1 SEHNR, CDR2 FQNEAQ (reference sequence). This CDR3 is 15 amino acids long. Trimming pared 4 bases from V and 3 bases from J, leaving 16 bases between. The CDR3 DNA is TGTGCCAGCAGCTCGAGCCCGCGGGGCATCTACGAGCAGTACTTC. Protein sequence: CASSSSPRGIYEQYF.

This clonotype was picked up many times. V usage is TRBV11-2 and J usage is TRBJ2-6; D is perhaps TRBD2 (6 bases). V shed 4 bases and J shed 4 bases, with 17 bases lying between them. CDR1 is SGHAT and CDR2 is FQNNGV in the germline V gene. The CDR3 length is 17 residues. The CDR3 reads CASSSPRRARGANVLTF. The CDR3 coding sequence is TGTGCCAGCAGCTCACCTAGGAGGGCCCGGGGGGCCAACGTCCTGACTTTC.

This clonotype was recorded at least ten times. V gene TRBV11-1 combines with J gene TRBJ2-3; 7 bases agree with TRBD1. The CDR3 length is 15 residues. Germline loops: CDR1 SGHAT, CDR2 FQDESV (reference sequence). After removal of 2 bases from V and 3 bases from J, the junction contained 5 bases not matched to a gene. CDR3 nucleotide sequence: TGTGCCAGCAGCTTAAGGAGACAGGGAACAGATACGCAGTATTTT. Residues: CASSLRRQGTDTQYF.

This clonotype has only a few counts. The DNA of the CDR3 is TGTGCCAGCAGCTTACAGGGAAGTGATTACGAGCAGTACTTC. Its translation is CASSLQGSDYEQYF. This chain uses TRBV5-4 with TRBJ2-7; tentatively, D is TRBD1 (6 bases). The CDR3 spans 14 residues. Trimming stripped 2 bases from V and 4 bases from J, with 13 bases between. Germline assignment: CDR1 SGHNT and CDR2 YYREEE (reference sequence).

This clonotype has just a few counts. J is TRBJ2-2 and V is TRBV20-1, with D perhaps TRBD2 (6 bases). CDR1 and CDR2 from the germline V gene are DFQATT and SNEGSKA (reference sequence). V lost 2 bases and J lost 6, with 13 bases in between. This CDR3 is 14 amino acids long. The chain's CDR3 is CSARYAEGAGELFF. The DNA for the CDR3 is TGCAGTGCTAGATATGCGGAGGGTGCCGGGGAGCTGTTTTTT.

This clonotype was detected many times. The chain has TRBV19 and TRBJ2-2; TRBD2 might be the D (6 bases). The CDR3 sequence is 16 residues long. Trimming stripped 4 bases from V and 7 bases from J, with 19 bases between. The germline V gene encodes CDR1 LNHDA and CDR2 SQIVND (reference sequence). The CDR3 nucleotides read TGTGCCAGTAGTACACCGGGACTCACGCCCCGCGGGGAGCTGTTTTTT. Translated: CASSTPGLTPRGELFF.

This clonotype was recorded at least ten times. The chain joins TRBV27 to TRBJ1-5; the D gene is possibly TRBD1 (6 bases). Germline V gives CDR1 MNHEY, CDR2 SMNVEV (reference sequence). There are 13 residues in the CDR3. V was pared by 5 bases and J by 5 bases, with 10 bases between. CDR3 in DNA: TGTGCCAGCAGTGCTAACAGGGATCAGCCCCAGCATTTT. Its protein is CASSANRDQPQHF.

A few counts support this clonotype. The chain couples TRBV6-1 to TRBJ2-1; 8 bases match TRBD2. Trimming cost V 7 bases and J 10 bases; bases outside gene matches: 18. This CDR3 has 16 amino acids. The germline gives CDR1 MNHNS, CDR2 SASEGT. The CDR3 sequence: CASTRFSGNQIGEQFF. DNA of the CDR3: TGTGCCAGCACCCGCTTTAGCGGGAATCAAATAGGAGAGCAGTTCTTC.

In its sample, this clonotype was seen a few times. The CDR3 coding sequence is TGTGCCACCAGCGAGGAGAGAAAAACGTTCTTC. This encodes CATSEERKTFF. The chain employs TRBV24-1 and TRBJ2-1; no reliable D call. The V and J ends lost 7 bases and 15 bases respectively, with 15 bases between them. The CDR3 spans 11 residues. Germline V gene lookup returns CDR1 KGHDR and CDR2 SFDVKD.

At least ten counts were recorded for this clonotype. The chain has TRBV29-1 and TRBJ1-1; D gene uncertain. Germline CDR1 and CDR2: SQVTM and ANQGSEA. There are 15 residues in the CDR3. V was shortened by 4 bases and J by 5 bases, with 20 bases between the two germline ends. The chain's CDR3 is CSVGVPVGLGTEAFF. The CDR3 DNA reads as TGCAGCGTTGGGGTACCGGTCGGGCTGGGGACTGAAGCTTTCTTT.

There are a few counts of this clonotype. This CDR3 is CASSSSTGGETQYF. The CDR3 nucleotides read TGTGCCAGCTCATCCAGCACAGGGGGAGAGACCCAGTACTTC. The chain is built from TRBV18 and TRBJ2-5, with 8 bases lining up with TRBD1. CDR1 is KGHSH and CDR2 is LQKENI in the germline V gene. The CDR3 spans 14 residues. V shed 5 bases, J shed 4 bases, and the junction held 6 bases outside the gene matches. Based on the CDR3 plus reference TRBV18 and TRBJ2-5, the full variable domain is NAGVMQNPRHLVRRRGQEARLRCSPMKGHSHVYWYRQLPEEGLKFMVYLQKENIIDESGMPKERFSAEFPKEGPSILRIQQVVRGDSAAYFCASSSSTGGETQYFGPGTRLLVL.

As concerns this clonotype: Relative to the germline gene, one junction end is altered; a read error may explain this. This chain connects TRBV6-5 to TRBJ2-7; possible D gene TRBD1, 5 bases. Germline CDR1 and CDR2: MNHEY and SVGAGI. CDR3 size: 14 residues. The CDR3 reads CASSYGQGSDERYF. Here the CDR3 DNA reads TGTGCCAGCAGTTACGGTCAGGGATCGGACGAGCGGTACTTC.

This clonotype was picked up a small number of times. DNA of the CDR3: TGCAGCGTCATCGGGATGACAGGGAGCTCCTACAATGAGCAGTTCTTC. Amino acid sequence: CSVIGMTGSSYNEQFF. The chain recombines TRBV29-1 with TRBJ2-1, with 7 bases fitting TRBD1. Trimming cost V 6 bases and J 0 bases; bases outside gene matches: 11. Germline lookup yields CDR1 SQVTM and CDR2 ANQGSEA. The CDR3 has 16 amino acids.

About this clonotype itself: The junction departs from the called germline gene at one end, perhaps through a read error. The chain carries TRBV20-1 and TRBJ1-2, with TRBD1 identical over 10 bases. Looked up from germline, CDR1 is DFQATT and CDR2 is SNEGSKA (reference sequence). CDR3 length equals 13 residues. CDR3 nucleotide sequence: TGCGGTGCTAGGACAGGGGGGAACTATGGCTACACCTTC. Translated, it gives CGARTGGNYGYTF.

This clonotype has at least ten counts. The chain recombines TRBV28 with TRBJ1-1; D may be TRBD1 (5 bases). Per the germline V gene, CDR1 is MDHEN and CDR2 is SYDVKM. The CDR3 is 13 residues long. With 8 bases removed from V and 7 bases from J, the gap between germline ends came to 17 bases. CDR3 nucleotides: TGTGCCAGCCAATATGACAGAGAACTTGAAGCTTTCTTT. Translation gives CASQYDRELEAFF. Using reference TRBV28 and TRBJ1-1 for the parts outside the CDR3, the full variable domain is DVKVTQSSRYLVKRTGEKVFLECVQDMDHENMFWYRQDPGLGLRLIYFSYDVKMKEKGDIPEGYSVSREKKERFSLILESASTNQTSMYLCASQYDRELEAFFGQGTRLTVV.

Concerning this clonotype itself: Just one base apart from a much larger clone, this may be a read error. CDR3 nucleotide sequence: TGTGCCAGCAGTTCCTCAAACCTCGTCGGATCGAGAGGGAACACTGAAGCTTTCTTT. Residues: CASSSSNLVGSRGNTEAFF. The rearrangement uses TRBV28 and TRBJ1-1; D ambiguous. Germline V CDR1 and CDR2: MDHEN, SYDVKM. This CDR3 is built from 19 residues. V was cut by 4 bases and J by 1 base, with 25 bases left in between.

There are many counts of this clonotype. The chain links TRBV3-1 to TRBJ1-3; D is uncertain. Germline V CDR1 and CDR2: LGHDT, YNNKEL (reference sequence). The CDR3 is made up of 15 amino acids. Between the trimmed V and J ends, which lost 0 bases and 2 bases, there was a span of 8 bases. The CDR3 loop is CASSQEGRPGNTIYF. In DNA form, the CDR3 reads TGTGCCAGCAGCCAAGAAGGTCGACCTGGAAACACCATATATTTT.

This clonotype was seen a few times. The chain links TRBV12-3 or TRBV12-4 to TRBJ2-7, with 7 bases aligning to TRBD1. The CDR3 contains 15 residues. The V and J ends lost 5 bases and 3 bases, in that order; junction bases with no gene match: 10. The CDR3 spells CASSATMTGNYEQYF. The DNA for the CDR3 is TGTGCCAGCAGTGCAACCATGACAGGGAACTACGAGCAGTACTTC.

This clonotype was seen many times. The CDR3 sequence is CASSPRTGGAYEQYF. CDR3 bases: TGTGCCAGCAGCCCGAGGACAGGGGGCGCGTACGAGCAGTACTTC. The V gene is TRBV7-8, the J gene TRBJ2-7; 11 bases agree with TRBD1. Losses at the gene ends were 5 bases for V and 4 bases for J; bases not matched to a gene: 7. The CDR3 has 15 amino acids. Per germline, CDR1 SGHVS and CDR2 FQNEAQ. Using reference TRBV7-8 and TRBJ2-7 for the parts outside the CDR3, the full variable domain is GAGVSQSPRYKVAKRGQDVALRCDPISGHVSLFWYQQALGQGPEFLTYFQNEAQLDKSGLPSDRFFAERPEGSVSTLKIQRTQQEDSAVYLCASSPRTGGAYEQYFGPGTRLTVT.

The table lists this clonotype with many counts. The V gene is TRBV2, the J gene TRBJ2-7; 8 nucleotides align to TRBD2. Germline CDR1 reads SNHLY; CDR2 reads FYNNEI. Trimming took 10 bases from V and 3 from J; bases not matched to a gene: 14. The CDR3 runs to 15 residues. CDR3 in DNA: TGTGCCATTAGAATACTTCGGCTAGCGGGCTACGAGCAGTACTTC. This sequence encodes CAIRILRLAGYEQYF.

The chain couples TRBV4-2 to TRBJ2-7; tentatively, D is TRBD2 (5 bases). The CDR3 contains 17 residues. V lost 1 base, J lost 6 bases, and 22 bases lay in between. Germline V gene sequence: CDR1 LGHNA, CDR2 YNFKEQ. CDR3 residues: CASSQGTGWLTGCEQYF. The CDR3 DNA follows: TGTGCCAGCAGCCAAGGGACTGGATGGCTGACGGGATGCGAGCAGTACTTC.

The chain couples TRBV28 to TRBJ1-2; 8 bases align to TRBD1. CDR3 length: 17 residues. The ends lost 7 bases at V and 4 bases at J; junction bases unmatched: 17. Germline loops: CDR1 MDHEN, CDR2 SYDVKM. CDR3 in DNA: TGTGCCAGCACCCGCGCGGGACAGGCTACTTTGTTCTATGGCTACACCTTC. Its translation: CASTRAGQATLFYGYTF.

This clonotype was observed many times. The genes are TRBV12-3 or TRBV12-4 and TRBJ1-5; TRBD1 is a possible D gene (5 bases). This CDR3 comprises 14 residues. The V and J ends lost 6 bases and 7 bases respectively, with 16 bases between them. Here the CDR3 reads CASSLRDHRQPQHF. The CDR3 nucleotides read TGTGCCAGCAGCCTCCGGGACCATAGGCAGCCCCAGCATTTT.

The V call is TRBV7-2, the J call TRBJ1-5, with 10 bases identical to TRBD1. V lost 2 bases, J lost 0 bases, and 10 bases stayed unmatched. CDR1 is SGHTA, CDR2 FQGNSA, per germline. The length of the CDR3 is 19 residues. CDR3 sequence reads: CASSLIGGQGTISNQPQHF. The CDR3 bases are TGTGCCAGCAGCTTAATAGGGGGACAGGGGACGATTAGCAATCAGCCCCAGCATTTT. The complete variable domain, with remaining parts taken from reference TRBV7-2 and TRBJ1-5, reads GAGVSQSPSNKVTEKGKDVELRCDPISGHTALYWYRQSLGQGLEFLIYFQGNSAPDKSGLPSDRFSAERTGGSVSTLTIQRTQQEDSAVYLCASSLIGGQGTISNQPQHFGDGTRLSIL.